Listed here is a single TCR beta chain. Its antigen target is currently unknown. No qualities accompany the bases; no much larger clone lies one base away. Read against the paper, the sample's time point label means: baseline before first vaccination. Vaccinee samples were obtained from the UK trials COV001 and COV002, which included a single-blind randomized controlled phase 2/3 trial of AZD1222 (ChAdOx1 nCoV-19) in healthy adults. For TCRbeta chain sequencing, PBMC samples from trial participants were taken at day 0 and at day 28 after the second dose. Taken from the germline V gene, the CDR1 and CDR2 loops are SQVTM and ANQGSEA. Ends trimmed: V by 8 bases, J by 5 bases; bases unmatched to a gene: 11. The CDR3 measures 14 amino acids from cysteine to phenylalanine. The CDR3 DNA has 42 bases and is translated from base 1. This entry is derived from a study of T cell responses to AZD1222 COVID-19 vaccine (dated by TCRdb to the early 2020s). Describing the broader study: AZD1222 recipients given second doses at about 4 weeks or at about 12 weeks were pooled, since spike-specific TCR depth and breadth were not found to differ between the two schedules. TCR sequencing was performed for over 230 trial participants, of whom about 200 were given two doses of AZD1222 and approximately 25 were given two doses of MenACWY control vaccine. Trial participants were enrolled by age into subgroups of 18-55, 56-69 and 70-plus years, and around 140, 26 and 57 TCR-sequenced participants, respectively, were included in these subgroups. General findings and caveats noted by the study authors: Participants were mostly white British, with more females than males. The authors suggested clonal diversity may have been underestimated. The 56-69-year group was small, and its depth increase did not reach significance, likely because of low power. Nearly half of unique spike-specific TCRs reportedly recognized epitopes outside regions mutated in the B.1.351 and B.1.1.7 variants. The whole spike protein was spanned by vaccine-associated CD4 TCRs, and dominant responses were seen in regions 160-218 and 743-854. Because no day 14 peak-response samples were available, the repertoires could be characterized only after the peak T cell response. After two AZD1222 doses, both the breadth and the depth of spike-specific TCRs were significantly higher than at day 0 and than in MenACWY recipients. Conclusions about previously exposed vaccinees were limited because only six AZD1222 recipients were SARS-CoV-2 seropositive at baseline.

The CDR3 regions of human TCRbeta chains were subjected to immunosequencing. From the authors' description of their analysis: TCRs in the repertoires were matched against a reference library of SARS-CoV-2-specific TCRs that had been generated with the MIRA antigen-specificity platform. Breadth meant the fraction of unique TCRs that were SARS-CoV-2-associated, whereas depth meant the fraction of total T cells that were SARS-CoV-2-associated. Using the MIRA data, each spike-specific TCR was assigned both to the spike region to which the TCR was reactive and to a CD4 or CD8 class. Log10-transformed breadth and depth values were compared by one-way ANOVA with Sidak's multiple comparisons tests. TCRdb limited this immuneACCESS table to in-frame rearrangements with V and J called. A share of clones is missing; checked studies link under half to unresolved V genes, and the rest is unexplained. V and J calls and clone size follow that table, whereas D and trimming were derived from the DNA. Present in this sample are 150,000 to 200,000 clones, roughly 93% of which were seen just once. The top ten constitute around 3.8% of the sample.

Sequenced material: peripheral blood, taken on day 0 of AZD1222 vaccination. This receptor was taken from an adult in good health. Recombination linked TRBV29-1 to TRBJ1-5; TRBD1 lines up with 8 middle nucleotides. The sequenced DNA: TGCAGCAGCTGGACAGGGTGGGGCGATCAGCCCCAGCATTTT. Its coded protein is CSSWTGWGDQPQHF.